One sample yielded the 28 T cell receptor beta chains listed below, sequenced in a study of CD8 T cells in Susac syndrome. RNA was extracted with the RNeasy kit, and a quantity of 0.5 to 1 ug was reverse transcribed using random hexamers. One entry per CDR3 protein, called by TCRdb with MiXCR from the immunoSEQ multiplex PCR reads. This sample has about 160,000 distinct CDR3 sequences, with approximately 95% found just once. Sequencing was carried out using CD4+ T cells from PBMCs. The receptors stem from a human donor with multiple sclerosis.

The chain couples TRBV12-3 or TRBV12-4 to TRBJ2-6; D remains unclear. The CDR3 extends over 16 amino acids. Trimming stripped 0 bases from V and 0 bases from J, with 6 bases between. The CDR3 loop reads CASSLADGSGANVLTF. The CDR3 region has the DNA TGTGCCAGCAGTTTAGCCGACGGCTCTGGGGCCAACGTCCTGACTTTC.

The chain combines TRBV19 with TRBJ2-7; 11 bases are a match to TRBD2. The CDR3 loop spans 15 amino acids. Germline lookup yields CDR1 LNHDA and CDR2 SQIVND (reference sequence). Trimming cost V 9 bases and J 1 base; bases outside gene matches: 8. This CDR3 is CASRLAGFSSYEQYF. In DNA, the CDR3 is TGTGCCAGCCGACTAGCGGGATTTAGTTCCTACGAGCAGTACTTC.

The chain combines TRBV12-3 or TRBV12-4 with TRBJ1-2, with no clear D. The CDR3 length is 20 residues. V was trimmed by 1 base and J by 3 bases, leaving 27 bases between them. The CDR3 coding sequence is TGTGCCAGCAGTTTAGAAAGAGGAGGGAGGGTTAGTAAGCCTCACTATGGCTACACCTTC. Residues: CASSLERGGRVSKPHYGYTF.

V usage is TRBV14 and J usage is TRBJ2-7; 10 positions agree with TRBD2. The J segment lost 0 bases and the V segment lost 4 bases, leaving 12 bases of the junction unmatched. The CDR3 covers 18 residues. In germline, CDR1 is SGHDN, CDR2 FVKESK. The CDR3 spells CASSPITYSSGSSYEQYF. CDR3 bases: TGTGCCAGCAGCCCTATTACCTACTCTAGCGGGAGCTCCTACGAGCAGTACTTC.

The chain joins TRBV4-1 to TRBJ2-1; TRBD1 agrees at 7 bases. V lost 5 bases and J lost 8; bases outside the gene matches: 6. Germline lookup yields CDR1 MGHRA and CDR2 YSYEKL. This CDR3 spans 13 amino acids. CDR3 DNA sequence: TGCGCCAGCAGCTTGGGACAGTTGCATGAGCAGTTCTTC. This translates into CASSLGQLHEQFF.

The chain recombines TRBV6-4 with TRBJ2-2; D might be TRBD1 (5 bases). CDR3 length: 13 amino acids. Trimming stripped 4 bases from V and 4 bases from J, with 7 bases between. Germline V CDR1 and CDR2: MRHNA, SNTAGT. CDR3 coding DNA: TGTGCCAGCAGTGTCACAGGCACCGGGGAGCTGTTTTTT. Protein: CASSVTGTGELFF.

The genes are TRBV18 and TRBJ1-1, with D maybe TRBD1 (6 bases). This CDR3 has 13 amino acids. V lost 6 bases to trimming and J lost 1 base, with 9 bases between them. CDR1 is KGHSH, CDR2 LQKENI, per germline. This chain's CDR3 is CASSVDRNTEAFF. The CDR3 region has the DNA TGTGCCAGCTCTGTGGACAGGAACACTGAAGCTTTCTTT.

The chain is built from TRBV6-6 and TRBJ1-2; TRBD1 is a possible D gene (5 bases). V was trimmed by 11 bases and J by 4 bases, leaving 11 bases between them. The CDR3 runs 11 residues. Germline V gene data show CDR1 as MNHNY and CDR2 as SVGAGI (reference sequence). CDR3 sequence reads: CASGGGYGYTF. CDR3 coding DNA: TGTGCCTCTGGGGGGGGCTATGGCTACACCTTC.

The chain's CDR3 is CAWSVGRYGYTF. In DNA, the CDR3 is TGTGCCTGGAGTGTCGGTCGGTATGGCTACACCTTC. This chain uses TRBV30 with TRBJ1-2; D ambiguous. Per the germline V gene, CDR1 is GTSNPN and CDR2 is SVGIG (reference sequence). The CDR3 contains 12 residues. Trimming removed 0 bases at V and 5 bases at J, with 7 bases between.

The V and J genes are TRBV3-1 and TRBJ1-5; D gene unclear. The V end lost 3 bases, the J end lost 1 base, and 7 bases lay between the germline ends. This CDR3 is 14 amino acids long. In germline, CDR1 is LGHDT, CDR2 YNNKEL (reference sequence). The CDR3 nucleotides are TGTGCCAGCAGCCAGGGGAGCAGCAATCAGCCCCAGCATTTT. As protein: CASSQGSSNQPQHF.

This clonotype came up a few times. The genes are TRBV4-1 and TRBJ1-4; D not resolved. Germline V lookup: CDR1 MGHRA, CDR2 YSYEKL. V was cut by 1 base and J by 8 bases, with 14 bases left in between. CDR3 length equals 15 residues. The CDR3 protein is CASSQVPTTPEKLFF. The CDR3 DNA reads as TGCGCCAGCAGCCAAGTTCCCACAACTCCAGAAAAACTGTTTTTT.

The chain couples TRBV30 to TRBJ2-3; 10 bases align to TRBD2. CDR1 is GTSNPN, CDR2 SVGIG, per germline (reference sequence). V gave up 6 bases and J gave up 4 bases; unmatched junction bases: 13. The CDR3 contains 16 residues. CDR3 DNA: TGTGCCTGCCTTCGAAAGCGGGAGGGCCGGGCAGATACGCAGTATTTT. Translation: CACLRKREGRADTQYF.

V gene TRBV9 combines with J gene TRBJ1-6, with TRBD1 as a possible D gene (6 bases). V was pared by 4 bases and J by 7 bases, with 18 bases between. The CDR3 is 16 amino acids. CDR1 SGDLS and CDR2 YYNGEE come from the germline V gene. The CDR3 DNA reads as TGTGCCAGCAGCACAATGGACAGAGACAGGAATTCACCCCTCCACTTT. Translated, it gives CASSTMDRDRNSPLHF.

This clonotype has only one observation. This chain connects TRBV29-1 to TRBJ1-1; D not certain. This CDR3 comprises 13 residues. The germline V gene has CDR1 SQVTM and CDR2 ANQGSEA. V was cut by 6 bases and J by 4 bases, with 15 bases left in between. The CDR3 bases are TGCAGCGTCTACACAGTCACGACCACTGAAGCTTTCTTT. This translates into CSVYTVTTTEAFF.

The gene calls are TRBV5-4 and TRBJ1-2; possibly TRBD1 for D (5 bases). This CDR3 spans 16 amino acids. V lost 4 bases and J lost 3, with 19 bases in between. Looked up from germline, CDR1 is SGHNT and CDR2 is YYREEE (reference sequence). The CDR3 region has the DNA TGTGCCAGCAGCCTGGGCTGGGGGGGATCTGACTATGGCTACACCTTC. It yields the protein CASSLGWGGSDYGYTF.

This CDR3 is CSVQWTSGSGEQFF. The CDR3, as DNA: TGCAGCGTTCAATGGACTAGCGGGAGTGGGGAGCAGTTCTTC. The V gene is TRBV29-1, the J gene TRBJ2-1, with TRBD2 matching 13 bases. CDR1 SQVTM and CDR2 ANQGSEA come from the germline V gene. The CDR3 is 14 amino acids. Trimming cost V 5 bases and J 10 bases; bases outside gene matches: 8.

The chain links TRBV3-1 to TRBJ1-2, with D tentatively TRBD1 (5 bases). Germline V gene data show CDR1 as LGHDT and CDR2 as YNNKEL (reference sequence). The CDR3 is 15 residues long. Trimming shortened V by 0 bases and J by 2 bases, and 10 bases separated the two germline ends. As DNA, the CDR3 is TGTGCCAGCAGCCAAGACCCAGGGCCGAACTATGGCTACACCTTC. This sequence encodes CASSQDPGPNYGYTF.

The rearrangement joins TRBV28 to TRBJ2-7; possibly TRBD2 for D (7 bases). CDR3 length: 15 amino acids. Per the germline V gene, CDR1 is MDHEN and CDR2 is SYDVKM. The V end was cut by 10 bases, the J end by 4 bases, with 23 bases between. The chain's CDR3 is CATWGGVNRAYEQYF. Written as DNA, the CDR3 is TGTGCCACCTGGGGGGGGGTTAACAGGGCGTACGAGCAGTACTTC.

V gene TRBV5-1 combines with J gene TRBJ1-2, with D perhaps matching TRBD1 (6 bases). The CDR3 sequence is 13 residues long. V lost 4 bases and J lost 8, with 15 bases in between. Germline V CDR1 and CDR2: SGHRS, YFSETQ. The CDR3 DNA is TGCGCCAGCAGCCTACAGGGATCAGAAGGCTACACCTTC. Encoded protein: CASSLQGSEGYTF.

In DNA form, the CDR3 reads TGCAGTGCTAGAGACCGACGGCGGGTGTCCACAGATACGCAGTATTTT. Translation gives CSARDRRRVSTDTQYF. V is TRBV20-1 and J is TRBJ2-3, with D maybe TRBD2 (5 bases). The CDR3 is 16 amino acids. V lost 0 bases and J 2 bases, leaving 15 bases between the germline ends. CDR1 is DFQATT and CDR2 is SNEGSKA in the germline V gene (reference sequence).

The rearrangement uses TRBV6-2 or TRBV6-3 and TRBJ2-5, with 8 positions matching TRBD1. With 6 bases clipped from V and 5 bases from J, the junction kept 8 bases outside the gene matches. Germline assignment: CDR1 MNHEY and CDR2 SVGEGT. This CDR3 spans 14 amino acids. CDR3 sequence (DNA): TGTGCCAGCAGACCCCAGGGGGCACGGGAGACCCAGTACTTC. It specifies CASRPQGARETQYF.

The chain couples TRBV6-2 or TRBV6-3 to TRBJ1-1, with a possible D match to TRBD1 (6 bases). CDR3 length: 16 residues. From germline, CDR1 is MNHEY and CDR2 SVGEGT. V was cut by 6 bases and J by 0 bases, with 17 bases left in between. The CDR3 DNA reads TGTGCCAGCAGCGAAACAGGGTATGGGGTGAACACTGAAGCTTTCTTT. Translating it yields CASSETGYGVNTEAFF.

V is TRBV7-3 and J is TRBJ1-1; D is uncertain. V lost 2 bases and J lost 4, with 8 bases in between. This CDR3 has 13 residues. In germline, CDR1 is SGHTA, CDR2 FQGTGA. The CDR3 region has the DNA TGTGCCAGCAGCTTAGGGAGGGTCACTGAAGCTTTCTTT. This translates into CASSLGRVTEAFF. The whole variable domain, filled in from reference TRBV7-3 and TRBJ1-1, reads GAGVSQTPSNKVTEKGKYVELRCDPISGHTALYWYRQSLGQGPEFLIYFQGTGAADDSGLPNDRFFAVRPEGSVSTLKIQRTERGDSAVYLCASSLGRVTEAFFGQGTRLTVV.

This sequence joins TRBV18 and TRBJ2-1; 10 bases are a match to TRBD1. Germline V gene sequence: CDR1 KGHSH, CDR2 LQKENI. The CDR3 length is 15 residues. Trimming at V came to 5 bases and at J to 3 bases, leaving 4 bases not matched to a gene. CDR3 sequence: CASSEWTGGYNEQFF. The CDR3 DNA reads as TGTGCCAGCTCAGAGTGGACAGGGGGCTACAATGAGCAGTTCTTC.

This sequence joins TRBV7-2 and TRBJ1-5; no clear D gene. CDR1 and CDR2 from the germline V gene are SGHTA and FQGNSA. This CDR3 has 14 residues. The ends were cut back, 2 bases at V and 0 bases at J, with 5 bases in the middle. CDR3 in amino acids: CASSLRNSNQPQHF. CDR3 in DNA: TGTGCCAGCAGCTTAAGGAATAGCAATCAGCCCCAGCATTTT. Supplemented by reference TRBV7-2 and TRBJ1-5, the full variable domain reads GAGVSQSPSNKVTEKGKDVELRCDPISGHTALYWYRQSLGQGLEFLIYFQGNSAPDKSGLPSDRFSAERTGGSVSTLTIQRTQQEDSAVYLCASSLRNSNQPQHFGDGTRLSIL.

For the CDR3, the DNA is TGCAGTTCTCGGGGACCCTACGAGCAGTACTTC. Translation gives CSSRGPYEQYF. J is TRBJ2-7 and V is TRBV20-1; either TRBD1 or TRBD2 may fit D (5 bases each). Between the trimmed V and J ends, which lost 8 bases and 2 bases, there was a span of 10 bases. The CDR3 is 11 residues long. Germline lookup yields CDR1 DFQATT and CDR2 SNEGSKA (reference sequence).

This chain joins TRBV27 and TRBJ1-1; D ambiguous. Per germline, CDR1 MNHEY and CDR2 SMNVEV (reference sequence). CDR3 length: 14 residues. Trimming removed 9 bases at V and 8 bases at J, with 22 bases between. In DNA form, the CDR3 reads TGTGCCAGTAGACCTACTCCGAGGCGCAGAGAAGCTTTCTTT. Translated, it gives CASRPTPRRREAFF.

CDR3 nucleotide sequence: TGTGCCAGCAGCTTGTTACAGACTAACACCGGGGAGCTGTTTTTT. Protein: CASSLLQTNTGELFF. The chain is built from TRBV7-9 and TRBJ2-2; the D is unclear. This CDR3 contains 15 residues. With 3 bases removed from V and 2 bases from J, the gap between germline ends came to 10 bases. Germline V gives CDR1 SEHNR, CDR2 FQNEAQ (reference sequence).